A selection of T cell receptor beta chains follows, all from one sample in a study of blood T cell repertoires in COVID-19. Libraries were prepared by immunoSEQ multiplex PCR; TCRdb keeps only in-frame clonotypes and omits some of them. The sample lists about 140,000 clones, 82% seen once, with around 4% in the top ten. Sequencing input: peripheral blood. The source of these receptors is a woman older than 75 with acute or convalescent COVID-19. Each CDR3 is given with its conserved first and last residue. A D gene is named only where the DNA matches it firmly. The size field is filled for only some rows; it gives once, few, many or a size class.

TRBJ2-2 NA TRBV5-4 TRBD1 CASRTGVTGELFF TGTGCCAGCAGAACAGGGGTTACCGGGGAGCTGTTTTTT
TRBJ2-7 NA TRBV7-9 TRBD2 CASTGLAGLPTYEQYF TGTGCCAGCACAGGACTAGCGGGACTACCTACCTACGAGCAGTACTTC
TRBJ2-5 few TRBV20-1 NA CSASDGETQYF TGCAGTGCTAGTGACGGTGAGACCCAGTACTTC
TRBJ1-1 NA TRBV7-3 NA CASSPGRGNTEAFF TGTGCCAGCAGCCCTGGGAGGGGGAACACTGAAGCTTTCTTT
TRBJ2-7 once TRBV7-6 TRBD2 CASSGTGLADSEQYF TGTGCCAGCAGCGGAACGGGACTAGCGGATTCGGAGCAGTACTTC
TRBJ2-1 NA TRBV4-1 TRBD2 CASSQEAGSNEQFF TGCGCCAGCAGCCAAGAAGCGGGATCCAATGAGCAGTTCTTC
TRBJ2-7 once TRBV7-2 TRBD1 CASSQTGTGEHEQYF TGTGCCAGCAGCCAGACCGGGACAGGGGAACACGAGCAGTACTTC
TRBJ2-7 NA TRBV27 TRBD2 CASSLRGGGTGGEQYF TGTGCCAGCAGTTTACGGGGCGGGGGGACCGGGGGCGAGCAGTACTTC
TRBJ1-5 NA TRBV5-6 TRBD1 CASSLQGAGNQPQHF TGTGCCAGCAGCTTACAGGGGGCGGGTAATCAGCCCCAGCATTTT
TRBJ1-1 NA TRBV20-1 TRBD1 CSAREDRVIFF TGCAGTGCTAGAGAAGACAGGGTTATTTTCTTT
TRBJ2-1 NA TRBV6-4 TRBD2 CASSDSFRAGNNEQFF TGTGCCAGCAGTGACTCCTTCCGAGCGGGGAACAATGAGCAGTTCTTC
TRBJ2-3 NA TRBV2 TRBD2 CASSWTSRTDTQYF TGTGCCAGCAGTTGGACTAGTCGCACAGATACGCAGTATTTT
TRBJ1-1 few TRBV10-3 TRBD1 CAISEMAGGTDTEAFF TGTGCCATCAGTGAGATGGCAGGGGGCACGGACACTGAAGCTTTCTTT
TRBJ2-1 NA TRBV28 NA CASSESGYNEQFF TGTGCCAGCAGTGAATCGGGGTACAATGAGCAGTTCTTC
TRBJ1-4 NA TRBV24-1 NA CATSETNTGTSGEKLFF TGTGCCACCAGCGAGACCAACACCGGGACTAGTGGAGAAAAACTGTTTTTT
TRBJ2-2 once TRBV19 TRBD2 CASRGLADTGELFF TGTGCCAGTAGGGGCCTAGCGGATACCGGGGAGCTGTTTTTT
TRBJ1-5 NA TRBV10-3 NA CAISEWGGNQPQHF TGTGCCATCAGTGAGTGGGGGGGCAATCAGCCCCAGCATTTT
TRBJ2-7 NA TRBV5-6 NA CASSPQYTDPYEQYF TGTGCCAGCAGCCCTCAGTATACAGATCCCTACGAGCAGTACTTC
TRBJ2-5 once TRBV4-2 TRBD2 CASSQAAGGLGETQYF TGTGCCAGCAGCCAAGCCGCGGGGGGGCTGGGGGAGACCCAGTACTTC
TRBJ1-2 NA TRBV7-2 TRBD1 CASSPAATGVNYGYTF TGTGCCAGCAGCCCCGCCGCGACAGGGGTGAACTATGGCTACACCTTC
TRBJ2-5 few TRBV3-1/TRBV3-2 TRBD2 CASSQDLAGPRVAQYF TGTGCCAGCAGCCAAGACTTAGCGGGCCCACGAGTGGCCCAGTACTTC
TRBJ2-3 NA TRBV11-2 TRBD2 CASSFASGPTDTQYF TGTGCCAGCAGCTTTGCTAGCGGACCCACAGATACGCAGTATTTT
TRBJ2-7 NA TRBV7-9 TRBD1 CASQDRGTGMHEQYF TGTGCCAGCCAAGACCGGGGGACAGGGATGCACGAGCAGTACTTC
TRBJ2-1 NA TRBV7-9 NA CASSLSSSYNEQFF TGTGCCAGCAGCCTTAGTAGCTCCTACAATGAGCAGTTCTTC
TRBJ2-7 NA TRBV2 TRBD2 CASSEAGLAGGSYYEQYF TGTGCCAGCAGTGAAGCCGGACTAGCGGGAGGGTCCTACTACGAGCAGTACTTC
TRBJ1-5 NA TRBV24-1 NA CATSEGTIGISNQPQHF TGTGCCACCAGTGAGGGGACAATCGGTATCTCCAATCAGCCCCAGCATTTT
TRBJ2-1 NA TRBV9 NA CASSVASRGYNEQFF TGTGCCAGCAGCGTAGCGAGCCGGGGGTACAATGAGCAGTTCTTC
TRBJ1-2 NA TRBV7-8 TRBD1 CASSPRTGAGGYTF TGTGCCAGCAGCCCCCGCACAGGGGCCGGTGGCTACACCTTC
TRBJ2-7 few TRBV5-4 TRBD2 CASSLEALAGNEQYF TGTGCCAGCAGCTTGGAAGCACTAGCGGGGAACGAGCAGTACTTC
TRBJ2-4 NA TRBV7-9 TRBD1 CASSNDRGLNIQYF TGTGCCAGCAGCAACGACAGGGGACTAAACATTCAGTACTTC
TRBJ2-1 few TRBV4-2 TRBD1 CASSQVKGRDSTNNEQFF TGTGCCAGCAGCCAAGTGAAGGGCCGGGACAGTACGAACAATGAGCAGTTCTTC
TRBJ2-2 NA TRBV30 NA CAWSINTGELFF TGTGCCTGGAGTATAAACACCGGGGAGCTGTTTTTT
TRBJ2-5 NA TRBV19 NA CASSISFSKETQYF TGTGCCAGTAGTATATCGTTTAGTAAAGAGACCCAGTACTTC
TRBJ2-2 NA TRBV27 NA CASSPTGSPNTGELFF TGTGCCAGCAGTCCGACAGGTTCCCCGAACACCGGGGAGCTGTTTTTT
TRBJ2-3 NA TRBV7-2 NA CASSFNLDTQYF TGTGCCAGCAGCTTTAATCTAGATACGCAGTATTTT
TRBJ1-3 NA TRBV18 NA CASSLEARSGNTIYF TGTGCCAGCTCTCTCGAAGCGCGCTCTGGAAACACCATATATTTT
TRBJ1-6 NA TRBV28 NA CASSLSRNSPLHF TGTGCCAGCAGTTTATCCAGGAATTCACCCCTCCACTTT